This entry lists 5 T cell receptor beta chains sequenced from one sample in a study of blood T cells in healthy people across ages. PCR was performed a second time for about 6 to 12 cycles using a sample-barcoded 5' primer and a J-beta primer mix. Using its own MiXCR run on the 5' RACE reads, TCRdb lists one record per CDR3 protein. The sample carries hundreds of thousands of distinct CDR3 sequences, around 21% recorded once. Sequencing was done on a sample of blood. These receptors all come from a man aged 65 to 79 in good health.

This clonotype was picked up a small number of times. The CDR3 nucleotides read TGCAGTGCTAGAGCACCGGGCAGAACCTCTGGGGCCAACGTCCTGACTTTC. Translation gives CSARAPGRTSGANVLTF. The chain joins TRBV20-1 to TRBJ2-6; D is uncertain. The V end was cut by 1 base, the J end by 0 bases, with 13 bases between. CDR1 is DFQATT and CDR2 is SNEGSKA in the germline V gene (reference sequence). This CDR3 spans 17 amino acids.

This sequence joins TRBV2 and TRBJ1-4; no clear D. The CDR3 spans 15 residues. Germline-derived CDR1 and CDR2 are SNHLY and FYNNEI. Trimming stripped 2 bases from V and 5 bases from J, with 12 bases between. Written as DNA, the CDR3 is TGTGCCAGCAGTGAAAGCCGCCTGGGGAATGAAAAACTGTTTTTT. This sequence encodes CASSESRLGNEKLFF.

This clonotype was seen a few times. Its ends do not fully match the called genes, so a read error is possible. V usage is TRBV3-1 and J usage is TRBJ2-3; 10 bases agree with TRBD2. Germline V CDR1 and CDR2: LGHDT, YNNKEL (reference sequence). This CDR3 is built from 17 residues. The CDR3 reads CASSQFRRTSGTDKQYF. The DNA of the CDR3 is TGTGCCAGCAGCCAATTTCGGAGGACTAGCGGAACTGATAAGCAGTATTTT.

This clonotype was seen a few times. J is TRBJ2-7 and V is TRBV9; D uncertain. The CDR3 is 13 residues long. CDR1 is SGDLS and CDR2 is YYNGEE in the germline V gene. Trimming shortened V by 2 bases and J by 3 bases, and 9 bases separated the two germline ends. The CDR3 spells CASSVVPDYEQYF. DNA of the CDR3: TGTGCCAGCAGCGTTGTGCCAGACTACGAGCAGTACTTC.

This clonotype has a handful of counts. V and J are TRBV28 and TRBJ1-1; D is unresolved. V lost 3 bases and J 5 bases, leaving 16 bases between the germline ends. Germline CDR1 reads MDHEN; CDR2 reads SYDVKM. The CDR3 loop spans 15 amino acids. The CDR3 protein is CASSFRSITRTEAFF. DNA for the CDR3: TGTGCCAGCAGTTTCAGGTCAATAACACGGACTGAAGCTTTCTTT.